The 19 T cell receptor beta chains in this list originate from one sample, sequenced in a study of control samples from healthy donors and cancer patients. Assay: immunoSEQ multiplex PCR; the TCRdb copy retains only in-frame clones and omits some. This sample carries tens of thousands of clones, roughly 89% of them seen once, and the ten largest clones take roughly 14%. Sequencing was carried out using blood. Source of these receptors: a man aged 25-45 years in good health.

The chain uses TRBV3-1 (or the pseudogene TRBV3-2) and TRBJ2-3, with TRBD2 identical over 14 bases. CDR3 length: 20 residues. The germline CDR1 and CDR2 sequences are LGHDT and YNNKEL (reference sequence). J lost 4 bases, V lost 1 base, and 13 bases had no gene match. The CDR3 here is CASSQAGTSGRGQFADTQYF. The CDR3, as DNA: TGTGCCAGCAGCCAAGCGGGGACTAGCGGGAGAGGTCAGTTCGCAGATACGCAGTATTTT.

The chain couples TRBV6-2 or TRBV6-3 to TRBJ2-1; D possibly corresponds to TRBD2 (6 bases). The V end lost 2 bases, the J end lost 6 bases, and 14 bases lay between the germline ends. The CDR3 contains 15 residues. Germline V gene data show CDR1 as MNHEY and CDR2 as SVGEGT. Written as DNA, the CDR3 is TGTGCCAGCAGTTACCATCGCGGGGTCGTCAATGAGCAGTTCTTC. Encoded protein: CASSYHRGVVNEQFF.

CDR3 residues: CASSYATGNGNTIYF. CDR3 coding DNA: TGCGCCAGCAGCTACGCAACAGGGAATGGAAACACCATATATTTT. V usage is TRBV5-1 and J usage is TRBJ1-3; perhaps TRBD1 as D (6 bases). V was trimmed by 3 bases and J by 3 bases, leaving 13 bases between them. This CDR3 has 15 residues. From germline, CDR1 is SGHRS and CDR2 YFSETQ.

This clone was found a few times. This chain links TRBV2 with TRBJ1-1, with 7 bases lining up with TRBD1. The V and J ends lost 6 bases and 1 base, in that order; junction bases with no gene match: 8. Looked up from germline, CDR1 is SNHLY and CDR2 is FYNNEI. The CDR3 has 15 residues. CDR3 nucleotides: TGTGCCAGCAGGCTAAGGACAGGTCAGAACACTGAAGCTTTCTTT. The encoded protein is CASRLRTGQNTEAFF.

This clone showed up just once. The chain is built from TRBV15 and TRBJ2-1; 8 bases line up with TRBD1. This CDR3 region has 15 residues. V gave up 1 base and J gave up 5 bases; unmatched junction bases: 4. The germline V gene has CDR1 LNHNV and CDR2 YYDKDF (reference sequence). The CDR3 bases are TGTGCCACCAGCAGAGCCCGGGACAGGCACAATGAGCAGTTCTTC. Its protein product is CATSRARDRHNEQFF.

This clone has only a few counts. The rearrangement uses TRBV9 and TRBJ2-3; 7 bases are shared with TRBD2. J lost 3 bases, V lost 3 bases, and 10 bases had no gene match. The V gene's germline CDR1 is SGDLS and CDR2 YYNGEE. The CDR3 covers 16 residues. The CDR3 is CASSGGAGPGTDTQYF. CDR3 DNA sequence: TGTGCCAGCAGCGGGGGAGCGGGGCCCGGTACAGATACGCAGTATTTT.

This chain uses TRBV9 with TRBJ1-3; TRBD1 is a possible D gene (5 bases). Germline loops: CDR1 SGDLS, CDR2 YYNGEE. V lost 0 bases and J lost 0, with 19 bases in between. This CDR3 comprises 19 residues. CDR3: CASSVGGTYTLSSGNTIYF. Written as DNA, the CDR3 is TGTGCCAGCAGCGTAGGGGGGACGTATACCCTTAGCTCTGGAAACACCATATATTTT.

The J gene is TRBJ1-1, the V gene TRBV7-9; D is ambiguous. The CDR3 runs to 14 residues. Germline values: CDR1 SEHNR, CDR2 FQNEAQ (reference sequence). V was cut by 4 bases and J by 3 bases, with 12 bases left in between. The CDR3 nucleotides are TGTGCCAGCAGCTCTAGTGGGAAGGACACTGAAGCTTTCTTT. As protein: CASSSSGKDTEAFF. Using reference TRBV7-9 and TRBJ1-1 for the parts outside the CDR3, the full variable domain is DTGVSQNPRHKITKRGQNVTFRCDPISEHNRLYWYRQTLGQGPEFLTYFQNEAQLEKSRLLSDRFSAERPKGSFSTLEIQRTEQGDSAMYLCASSSSGKDTEAFFGQGTRLTVV.

The chain carries TRBV11-2 and TRBJ2-7; 8 bases are a match to TRBD1. This CDR3 comprises 16 residues. Per the germline V gene, CDR1 is SGHAT and CDR2 is FQNNGV. The junction had 10 bases not matched to a gene; V was cut back by 4 bases and J by 2 bases. CDR3 sequence (DNA): TGTGCCAGCAGCTCAAACAGGGGGGACTTACCCTACGAGCAGTACTTC. Translating gives CASSSNRGDLPYEQYF.

The genes are TRBV5-6 and TRBJ2-7; 8 nucleotides align to TRBD1. The length of the CDR3 is 14 residues. After removal of 3 bases from V and 6 bases from J, the junction contained 8 bases not matched to a gene. Germline V lookup: CDR1 SGHDT, CDR2 YYEEEE. CDR3 sequence: CASSWMTGVGEQYF. DNA for the CDR3: TGTGCCAGCAGCTGGATGACAGGGGTTGGCGAGCAGTACTTC.

V gene TRBV28 combines with J gene TRBJ2-3, with TRBD2 identical over 10 bases. CDR1 is MDHEN and CDR2 is SYDVKM in the germline V gene. V shed 2 bases and J 0 bases; nucleotides not matched to a gene: 5. This CDR3 region has 17 residues. The CDR3 is CASSLIVAGGSTDTQYF. CDR3 DNA sequence: TGTGCCAGCAGTTTAATAGTAGCGGGGGGAAGCACAGATACGCAGTATTTT.

The chain recombines TRBV25-1 with TRBJ2-1; TRBD2 might be the D (5 bases). Germline CDR1 MGHDK, CDR2 SYGVNS. This CDR3 region has 17 residues. V was cut by 2 bases and J by 0 bases, with 14 bases left in between. In DNA form, the CDR3 reads TGTGCCAGCAGTGAAAGCTTCGGCGGGTTCTCCTACAATGAGCAGTTCTTC. Translation gives CASSESFGGFSYNEQFF.

J is TRBJ1-2 and V is TRBV4-1; D is unresolved. There are 16 residues in the CDR3. With 0 bases removed from V and 5 bases from J, the gap between germline ends came to 16 bases. Germline V gives CDR1 MGHRA, CDR2 YSYEKL. Written as DNA, the CDR3 is TGCGCCAGCAGCCAAGATAGGATGGGCAGAAGATATGGCTACACCTTC. This encodes CASSQDRMGRRYGYTF.

The rearrangement links TRBV28 to TRBJ2-7; TRBD1 matches at 8 bases. CDR3 length equals 14 residues. J lost 3 bases, V lost 8 bases, and 9 bases had no gene match. Germline V gene sequence: CDR1 MDHEN, CDR2 SYDVKM. CDR3 bases: TGTGCCAGCCACCACCAAACAGGGGGCTACGAGCAGTACTTC. Translation gives CASHHQTGGYEQYF.

This chain's CDR3 is CASSLFRVPGNTIYF. The CDR3 DNA sequence: TGTGCCAGCAGCTTATTTAGGGTCCCTGGAAACACCATATATTTT. The V and J genes are TRBV7-2 and TRBJ1-3; unclear D gene. CDR1 SGHTA and CDR2 FQGNSA come from the germline V gene. This CDR3 is 15 amino acids long. The germline V and J ends were trimmed by 2 bases and 2 bases, with 10 bases remaining between them.

The chain employs TRBV4-1 and TRBJ1-1, with D uncertain. The germline gives CDR1 MGHRA, CDR2 YSYEKL. Trimming removed 7 bases from V and 0 bases from J, with 9 bases in between. This CDR3 has 13 amino acids. As DNA, the CDR3 is TGCGCCAGCAAGTTCAGTTTGAACACTGAAGCTTTCTTT. It yields the protein CASKFSLNTEAFF.

The gene calls are TRBV5-5 and TRBJ1-1; TRBD1 matches at 9 bases. The CDR3 contains 15 residues. Germline assignment: CDR1 SGHKS and CDR2 YYEKEE (reference sequence). Losses at the gene ends were 4 bases for V and 1 base for J; bases not matched to a gene: 5. The CDR3 sequence: CASSLRTGANTEAFF. DNA for the CDR3: TGTGCCAGCAGCCTTAGGACAGGGGCGAACACTGAAGCTTTCTTT. Full variable domain (outside the CDR3, taken from reference TRBV5-5 and TRBJ1-1): DAGVTQSPTHLIKTRGQQVTLRCSPISGHKSVSWYQQVLGQGPQFIFQYYEKEERGRGNFPDRFSARQFPNYSSELNVNALLLGDSALYLCASSLRTGANTEAFFGQGTRLTVV.

This chain joins TRBV4-1 and TRBJ1-3; 7 positions agree with TRBD1. The CDR3 covers 17 residues. The J segment lost 4 bases and the V segment lost 1 base, leaving 10 bases of the junction unmatched. Germline V gene data show CDR1 as MGHRA and CDR2 as YSYEKL. The DNA of the CDR3 is TGCGCCAGCAGCCAAGCAGGGGGGCTCGGCTCCGGAAACACCATATATTTT. Its protein is CASSQAGGLGSGNTIYF.

V is TRBV30 and J is TRBJ2-1, with D tentatively TRBD1 (6 bases). There are 15 residues in the CDR3. Germline V gene data show CDR1 as GTSNPN and CDR2 as SVGIG (reference sequence). V lost 6 bases, J lost 5 bases, and 20 bases lay in between. CDR3 sequence reads: CACQNPGTGNNEQFF. The CDR3, as DNA: TGTGCCTGTCAAAACCCGGGAACAGGGAACAATGAGCAGTTCTTC.